Listed here are 7 T cell receptor beta chains from one sample, sequenced in a study of response to subunit inactivated influenza vaccine. MiXCR, run by TCRdb on the RT-PCR reads, gives a single entry per CDR3 protein. The repertoire holds roughly 700,000 distinct CDR3 sequences, with about 15% as singletons. The source material was PBMCs from blood, sampled 14 to 15 days before vaccination. The receptors were sampled from a man aged 45-60 years who received an inactivated influenza vaccine.

J is TRBJ2-3 and V is TRBV27; tentatively, D is TRBD2 (5 bases). The V end was cut by 0 bases, the J end by 1 base, with 8 bases between. The CDR3 length is 15 residues. CDR1 MNHEY and CDR2 SMNVEV come from the germline V gene (reference sequence). The CDR3 is CASSLSDFGTDTQYF. In DNA, the CDR3 is TGTGCCAGCAGTTTATCGGACTTCGGCACAGATACGCAGTATTTT.

The sample holds many counts of this clonotype. The chain uses TRBV5-1 and TRBJ1-5; 11 bases match TRBD1. Germline V gene sequence: CDR1 SGHRS, CDR2 YFSETQ. This CDR3 has 15 amino acids. V lost 4 bases, J lost 5 bases, and 5 bases stayed unmatched. CDR3 nucleotide sequence: TGCGCCAGCAGCCTGGACAGGGGGCCGGATCAGCCCCAGCATTTT. Amino acid sequence: CASSLDRGPDQPQHF.

This chain links TRBV9 with TRBJ2-1, with D possibly TRBD2 on 5 matching bases. The CDR3 has 12 residues. Germline V gene sequence: CDR1 SGDLS, CDR2 YYNGEE. V shed 0 bases and J shed 13 bases, with 11 bases lying between them. CDR3: CASSVEPGSQFF. As DNA, the CDR3 is TGTGCCAGCAGCGTAGAACCGGGATCCCAGTTCTTC.

The table lists this clonotype with many counts. The rearrangement links TRBV5-1 to TRBJ2-3, with TRBD2 matching over 8 bases. The CDR3 contains 18 residues. V shed 2 bases, J shed 2 bases, and the junction held 13 bases outside the gene matches. The germline CDR1 and CDR2 sequences are SGHRS and YFSETQ. CDR3 sequence reads: CASSFGLAGLEATDTQYF. CDR3 DNA: TGCGCCAGCAGCTTCGGTCTAGCGGGTCTGGAGGCCACAGATACGCAGTATTTT.

This clonotype was seen a handful of times. The chain uses TRBV20-1 and TRBJ2-1, with TRBD1 as a possible D gene (7 bases). The germline gives CDR1 DFQATT, CDR2 SNEGSKA (reference sequence). Trimming took 6 bases from V and 4 from J, leaving 16 bases between them. The CDR3 consists of 14 residues. The CDR3 reads CSATGQEGYNEQFF. Written as DNA, the CDR3 is TGCAGTGCCACCGGACAGGAGGGTTACAATGAGCAGTTCTTC.

This clonotype was seen at least ten times. This rearrangement joins TRBV27 to TRBJ2-7; TRBD2 might be the D (5 bases). Germline V gene sequence: CDR1 MNHEY, CDR2 SMNVEV (reference sequence). This CDR3 is built from 14 residues. The ends were cut back, 2 bases at V and 3 bases at J, with 11 bases in the middle. The CDR3 loop reads CASSLAFGVYEQYF. CDR3 DNA: TGTGCCAGCAGTTTAGCTTTCGGGGTCTACGAGCAGTACTTC.

This clonotype was seen ten or more times. The chain employs TRBV20-1 and TRBJ1-2, with 8 bases fitting TRBD1. The CDR3 contains 14 residues. Per germline, CDR1 DFQATT and CDR2 SNEGSKA (reference sequence). The V segment lost 1 base and the J segment 5 bases; nucleotides outside the gene matches: 6. The CDR3: CSARVVDRGYGYTF. The CDR3, as DNA: TGCAGTGCTAGAGTGGTAGACAGGGGATATGGCTACACCTTC.